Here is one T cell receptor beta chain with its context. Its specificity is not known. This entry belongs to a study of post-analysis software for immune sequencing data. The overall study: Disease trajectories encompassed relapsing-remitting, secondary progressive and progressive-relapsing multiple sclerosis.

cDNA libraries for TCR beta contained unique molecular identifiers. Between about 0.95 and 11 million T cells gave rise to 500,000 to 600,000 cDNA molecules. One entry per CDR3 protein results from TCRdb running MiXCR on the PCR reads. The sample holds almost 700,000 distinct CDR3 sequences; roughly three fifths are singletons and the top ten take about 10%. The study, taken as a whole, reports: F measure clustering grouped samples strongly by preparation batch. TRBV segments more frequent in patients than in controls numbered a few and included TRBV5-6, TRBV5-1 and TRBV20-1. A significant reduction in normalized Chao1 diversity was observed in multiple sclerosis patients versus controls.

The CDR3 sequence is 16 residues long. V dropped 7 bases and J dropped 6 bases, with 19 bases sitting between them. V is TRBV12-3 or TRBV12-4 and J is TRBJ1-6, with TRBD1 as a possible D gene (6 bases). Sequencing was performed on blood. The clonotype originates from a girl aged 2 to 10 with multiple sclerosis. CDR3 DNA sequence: TGTGCCAGCACCAAAAACCCTGGAGGGGGTAATTCACCCCTCCACTTT. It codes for CASTKNPGGGNSPLHF.